This T cell receptor beta chain was identified during a study of cytomegalovirus exposure and HLA in healthy donors. Germline loops: CDR1 SGHDT, CDR2 YYEEEE. Unmatched junction bases numbered 5, after V lost 4 bases and J lost 4 bases. This CDR3 has 14 amino acids. On this clone itself: Its specificity is not known.

PCR primers comprised 60 Vbeta and 13 Jbeta primers. The table came from immunoSEQ multiplex PCR; TCRdb's copy has only in-frame clones and leaves some out. Among under 200,000 clones listed, approximately 84% were seen once. Study results and caveats: Generally TCR sequences proved uncommon, though certain public TCRs appeared in numerous donors.

The receptor's source is a woman between 25 and 40 years old in good health and CMV-seropositive. This chain links TRBV5-6 with TRBJ2-1; 7 positions agree with TRBD1. The specimen sequenced was PBMCs. This CDR3 reads CASSVGTAYNEQFF. DNA for the CDR3: TGTGCCAGCAGCGTGGGGACAGCATACAATGAGCAGTTCTTC.